Below, 20 T cell receptor beta chains from the same sample are listed, as sequenced in a study of prognosis after radiotherapy for stage I lung cancer. Multiplex PCR in two rounds served to amplify TCR beta CDR3 from genomic DNA. Each TRBV and TRBJ gene had its own primer in the first PCR round. MiXCR was run by TCRdb on the multiplex PCR reads, yielding one entry per CDR3 protein. The sample yields about 30,000 distinct CDR3 sequences, roughly 49% seen once. The material was PBMCs, obtained before or after stereotactic body radiation therapy (not recorded which). These receptors came from a donor aged 50 or older with non-small cell lung cancer.

In this sample, this clonotype turned up many times. DNA of the CDR3: TGCAGCGGATCCGGAGGGGTTTTGGACTATGGCTACACCTTC. Translated, it gives CSGSGGVLDYGYTF. The chain joins TRBV29-1 to TRBJ1-2; a weak D match, TRBD1 (5 bases). The ends were cut back, 7 bases at V and 3 bases at J, with 18 bases in the middle. This CDR3 contains 14 residues. From germline, CDR1 is SQVTM and CDR2 ANQGSEA. Based on the CDR3 plus reference TRBV29-1 and TRBJ1-2, the full variable domain is SAVISQKPSRDICQRGTSLTIQCQVDSQVTMMFWYRQQPGQSLTLIATANQGSEATYESGFVIDKFPISRPNLTFSTLTVSNMSPEDSSIYLCSGSGGVLDYGYTFGSGTRLTVV.

The V call is TRBV28, the J call TRBJ2-7; D remains ambiguous. The V gene's germline CDR1 is MDHEN and CDR2 SYDVKM. V lost 10 bases and J 4 bases, leaving 14 bases between the germline ends. This CDR3 region has 12 residues. The CDR3 nucleotides read TGTGCCACCTTCCTTAACTCTTACGAGCAGTACTTC. Residues: CATFLNSYEQYF.

Turning to this clonotype: A read error likely explains this, since a far larger clone differs by one base. V and J are TRBV7-9 and TRBJ1-3; D is perhaps TRBD1 (5 bases). This CDR3 has 15 amino acids. Trimming removed 5 bases at V and 0 bases at J, with 11 bases between. Germline V gives CDR1 SEHNR, CDR2 FQNEAQ (reference sequence). This CDR3 reads CASSPRGISGNTIYF. The CDR3 DNA follows: TGTGCCAGCAGCCCGAGGGGTATCTCTGGAAACACCATATATTTT.

The sample holds many counts of this clonotype. DNA for the CDR3: TGTGCCAGCAGCCAACCCTCCGGGACAGGGGTATACTACGAGCAGTACTTC. Its translation: CASSQPSGTGVYYEQYF. The chain joins TRBV3-2 to TRBJ2-7; whether TRBD1, the table's D call, matches the DNA was not checked. TRBV3-2 is annotated as a pseudogene. The CDR3 loop spans 17 amino acids.

This clonotype was counted ten times or more. The J gene is TRBJ1-4, the V gene TRBV6-1, with D unresolved. CDR3 length: 12 amino acids. CDR1 MNHNS and CDR2 SASEGT come from the germline V gene. V was pared by 0 bases and J by 10 bases, with 6 bases between. This CDR3 reads CASSEAPGKLFF. The CDR3 coding sequence is TGTGCCAGCAGTGAAGCGCCGGGAAAACTGTTTTTT.

The chain links TRBV30 to TRBJ1-6, with 10 bases aligning to TRBD1. V shed 2 bases and J 7 bases; nucleotides not matched to a gene: 5. Looked up from germline, CDR1 is GTSNPN and CDR2 is SVGIG (reference sequence). The CDR3 loop spans 15 amino acids. CDR3 amino acids: CAWSHRDRGNSPLHF. The DNA for the CDR3 is TGTGCCTGGAGTCACCGGGACAGGGGAAATTCACCCCTCCACTTT.

The chain joins TRBV6-5 to TRBJ1-1; D is possibly TRBD1 (6 bases). From germline, CDR1 is MNHEY and CDR2 SVGAGI. This CDR3 is built from 14 residues. Trimming took 4 bases from V and 9 from J, leaving 18 bases between them. The CDR3 protein is CASSSPQGKEKAFF. CDR3 sequence (DNA): TGTGCCAGCAGTTCCCCCCAGGGGAAGGAAAAAGCTTTCTTT.

V usage is TRBV5-1 and J usage is TRBJ2-5, with D possibly matching TRBD2 (5 bases). The CDR3 has 13 amino acids. V was shortened by 3 bases and J by 8 bases, with 14 bases between the two germline ends. Germline V gene data show CDR1 as SGHRS and CDR2 as YFSETQ. CDR3 nucleotides: TGCGCCAGCAGCTCCGGTACTAGTGATACCCAGTACTTC. Residues: CASSSGTSDTQYF.

This clonotype has a count of ten or more. This sequence joins TRBV7-9 and TRBJ2-5; 14 bases are shared with TRBD2. The CDR3 sequence is 18 residues long. The germline gives CDR1 SEHNR, CDR2 FQNEAQ (reference sequence). The V gene end was trimmed by 3 bases and the J gene end by 5 bases; junction bases not matched to a gene: 11. CDR3 nucleotide sequence: TGTGCCAGCAGCTTTCTCCCCCGTCGGACTAGCGGGAGGGAGACCCAGTACTTC. It encodes CASSFLPRRTSGRETQYF.

For this clonotype: A read error is likely, as this CDR3 ends without the conserved phenylalanine or tryptophan. This chain links TRBV20-1 with TRBJ2-7, with 7 bases that match TRBD1. The length of the CDR3 is 14 residues. CDR1 is DFQATT and CDR2 is SNEGSKA in the germline V gene (reference sequence). The J segment lost 2 bases and the V segment lost 0 bases, leaving 4 bases of the junction unmatched. The CDR3 protein is CSARDHDRAYEQYS. The CDR3 coding sequence is TGCAGTGCTAGAGATCATGACAGGGCCTACGAGCAGTACTCC.

With regard to this clonotype: A read error is likely here: a far larger clone is one base away. The rearrangement joins TRBV6-4 to TRBJ1-5, with 12 bases aligning to TRBD1. V shed 4 bases, J shed 4 bases, and the junction held 5 bases outside the gene matches. Germline assignment: CDR1 MRHNA and CDR2 SNTAGT. The CDR3 consists of 16 residues. The chain's CDR3 is CASSAWDRGQNQPQHF. The CDR3 nucleotides are TGTGCCAGCAGTGCCTGGGACAGGGGGCAAAATCAGCCCCAGCATTTT.

Of note for this clonotype: Since a far larger clone is one base different, this is likely a read error. The rearrangement links TRBV2 to TRBJ2-1; 9 bases match TRBD1. The V gene's germline CDR1 is SNHLY and CDR2 FYNNEI. The CDR3 totals 15 residues. CDR3 protein: CASRTGGRNYNEQLF. DNA for the CDR3: TGTGCCAGCAGGACAGGGGGGAGGAACTACAATGAGCAGTTATTC.

This clonotype showed up many times. This rearrangement joins TRBV6-1 to TRBJ2-7, with 7 bases identical to TRBD1. V shed 8 bases and J 0 bases; nucleotides not matched to a gene: 13. The CDR3 length is 16 residues. In germline, CDR1 is MNHNS, CDR2 SASEGT. The DNA for the CDR3 is TGTGCCAGCGTCACGCGGAAGGGGGCGATCTCCTACGAGCAGTACTTC. It specifies CASVTRKGAISYEQYF.

This clonotype was seen repeatedly, ten times or more. Without the conserved terminal phenylalanine or tryptophan, this CDR3 likely stems from a read error. CDR3 protein: CASSPTGQNNYGYTL. The CDR3 nucleotides are TGTGCCAGCAGCCCTACCGGACAGAATAACTATGGCTACACCCTC. The chain joins TRBV12-3 or TRBV12-4 to TRBJ1-2, with a tentative D call TRBD1 (6 bases). Between the trimmed V and J ends, which lost 6 bases and 1 base, there was a span of 15 bases. The CDR3 is 15 residues long.

The table lists this clonotype with many counts. CDR3 bases: TGTGCCAGCAGCTCCCAGTACCTTCAGCCCCAGCATTTT. Translation: CASSSQYLQPQHF. The rearrangement uses TRBV7-2 and TRBJ1-5, with D unresolved. CDR3 length: 13 residues. V lost 4 bases and J 6 bases, leaving 10 bases between the germline ends. Germline-derived CDR1 and CDR2 are SGHTA and FQGNSA.

As to this clonotype: At one boundary the junction diverges from the germline segment, which might be a read error. The rearrangement uses TRBV6-1 and TRBJ2-3; D call uncertain. CDR3 size: 14 residues. Per the germline V gene, CDR1 is MNHNS and CDR2 is SASEGT. The CDR3 nucleotides are TGTGCCAACAGTACGCGGACCGCCACATATACGCAGTATTTT. Translation: CANSTRTATYTQYF.

The V gene is TRBV5-1, the J gene TRBJ2-2; no definite D call. V was shortened by 2 bases and J by 11 bases, with 10 bases between the two germline ends. The CDR3 is 12 residues long. The V gene's germline CDR1 is SGHRS and CDR2 YFSETQ. Here the CDR3 reads CASSFVAGELFF. The CDR3 bases are TGCGCCAGCAGCTTTGTGGCTGGCGAGCTGTTTTTT. Variable domain in full (rest from reference TRBV5-1 and TRBJ2-2): KAGVTQTPRYLIKTRGQQVTLSCSPISGHRSVSWYQQTPGQGLQFLFEYFSETQRNKGNFPGRFSGRQFSNSRSEMNVSTLELGDSALYLCASSFVAGELFFGEGSRLTVL.

About this clonotype itself: This likely stems from a read error, as it lies one base from a far larger clone. The chain couples TRBV6-5 to TRBJ1-1, with D uncertain. CDR1 and CDR2 from the germline V gene are MNHEY and SVGAGI. The CDR3 consists of 14 residues. V was shortened by 6 bases and J by 2 bases, with 13 bases between the two germline ends. The CDR3 DNA follows: TGTGCCAGCAGACCTGTACAGTTCAACACTGAAGCTTTCTTT. Its translation: CASRPVQFNTEAFF.

This clonotype was recorded many times. J is TRBJ2-1 and V is TRBV28, with a tentative D call TRBD1 (6 bases). From germline, CDR1 is MDHEN and CDR2 SYDVKM. The CDR3 consists of 13 residues. The V and J ends lost 9 bases and 5 bases respectively, with 14 bases between them. In nucleotides, the CDR3 is TGTGCCAGTATCGGGACAAGCCACAATGAGCAGTTCTTC. It encodes CASIGTSHNEQFF. Full variable domain (missing parts from reference TRBV28 and TRBJ2-1): DVKVTQSSRYLVKRTGEKVFLECVQDMDHENMFWYRQDPGLGLRLIYFSYDVKMKEKGDIPEGYSVSREKKERFSLILESASTNQTSMYLCASIGTSHNEQFFGPGTRLTVL.

Comment on this clonotype: A read error likely explains this, since a far larger clone differs by one base. The CDR3 sequence is CASKVGAPPVNEQFF. CDR3 nucleotides: TGTGCCAGCAAGGTGGGAGCGCCTCCGGTGAATGAGCAGTTCTTC. This rearrangement joins TRBV6-1 to TRBJ2-1; D might be TRBD2 (5 bases). CDR3 size: 15 residues. The V and J ends lost 7 bases and 7 bases respectively, with 20 bases between them. In germline, CDR1 is MNHNS, CDR2 SASEGT.